What follows are 10 T cell receptor beta chains derived from one specimen sequenced in a study of siplizumab effects on memory and regulatory T cells. Clones were read by immunoSEQ multiplex PCR, and TCRdb kept only the in-frame ones, dropping some. This sample has fewer than 130,000 clones, with 80% to 95% found just once. Sequenced input: CD4+ T cells sorted from blood. Every receptor here comes from a human donor in good health.

Worth noting for this clone: Relative to the germline gene, one junction end is altered; a read error may explain this. The chain combines TRBV6-5 with TRBJ2-7; D is undetermined. The CDR3 is made up of 16 amino acids. Germline V gene lookup returns CDR1 MNHEY and CDR2 SVGAGI. The CDR3 loop reads CASSNSGQKARYEQYF. CDR3 nucleotides: TGTGCCAGCAGTAACTCCGGGCAGAAAGCTAGGTACGAGCAGTACTTC.

This chain connects TRBV6-1 to TRBJ2-7; D remains unclear. CDR1 and CDR2 from the germline V gene are MNHNS and SASEGT. Trimming pared 2 bases from V and 2 bases from J, leaving 10 bases between. The CDR3 is made up of 14 amino acids. CDR3 in amino acids: CASSESGRAYEQYF. DNA for the CDR3: TGTGCCAGCAGTGAATCTGGCAGAGCCTACGAGCAGTACTTC.

The CDR3 protein is CASSLPAGYGYTF. DNA for the CDR3: TGTGCCAGCAGCCTCCCGGCGGGCTATGGCTACACCTTC. The chain combines TRBV9 with TRBJ1-2; D unresolved. CDR3 length: 13 amino acids. The V gene lost 4 bases and the J gene lost 4 bases, with 11 bases spanning the gap. The V gene's germline CDR1 is SGDLS and CDR2 YYNGEE.

V and J are TRBV5-4 and TRBJ2-3; D might be TRBD2 (6 bases). CDR3 length equals 15 residues. Trimming stripped 0 bases from V and 1 base from J, with 9 bases between. Per the germline V gene, CDR1 is SGHNT and CDR2 is YYREEE (reference sequence). The DNA for the CDR3 is TGTGCCAGCAGCTTGGTCGCGGGACGCACAGATACGCAGTATTTT. Protein sequence: CASSLVAGRTDTQYF.

The CDR3 spells CASSTWGTSRSEQFF. In DNA form, the CDR3 reads TGTGCCAGCAGCACGTGGGGCACCAGTAGAAGTGAGCAGTTCTTC. The rearrangement joins TRBV7-9 to TRBJ2-1; tentatively, D is TRBD1 (5 bases). The germline gives CDR1 SEHNR, CDR2 FQNEAQ (reference sequence). CDR3 length: 15 amino acids. V was cut by 5 bases and J by 9 bases, with 20 bases left in between.

The genes are TRBV11-3 and TRBJ2-1, with 8 bases aligning to TRBD2. Trimming at V came to 2 bases and at J to 3 bases, leaving 6 bases not matched to a gene. Germline V gives CDR1 SGHNT, CDR2 YENEEA. The CDR3 consists of 16 residues. The CDR3: CASSLIGRAHYNEQFF. The DNA for the CDR3 is TGTGCCAGCAGCTTAATCGGGAGGGCTCACTACAATGAGCAGTTCTTC. The variable domain in full, completed from reference TRBV11-3 and TRBJ2-1, reads EAGVVQSPRYKIIEKKQPVAFWCNPISGHNTLYWYLQNLGQGPELLIRYENEEAVDDSQLPKDRFSAERLKGVDSTLKIQPAELGDSAVYLCASSLIGRAHYNEQFFGPGTRLTVL.

The chain uses TRBV7-3 and TRBJ2-1; 12 nucleotides match TRBD2. The CDR3 runs 21 residues. V was clipped by 5 bases and J by 9 bases; unmatched bases: 26. Germline CDR1 SGHTA, CDR2 FQGTGA. The CDR3 DNA reads as TGTGCCAGCAGCGCCACCCCCCCTTTCGGGGCTAGCGGGAGGGCCCGGGGTGAGCAGTTCTTC. It codes for CASSATPPFGASGRARGEQFF.

The chain links TRBV7-7 to TRBJ2-1, with TRBD2 identical over 13 bases. V was clipped by 5 bases and J by 10 bases; unmatched bases: 8. Germline V gives CDR1 SSHAT, CDR2 FNYEAQ (reference sequence). The CDR3 is 15 amino acids. CDR3 coding DNA: TGTGCCAGCAGCCCGGGACTAGCGGGGTTTTGGGAGCAGTTCTTC. This gives the protein CASSPGLAGFWEQFF.

The chain recombines TRBV10-2 with TRBJ2-5; 8 bases match TRBD1. Judging by the DNA end, TRBJ2-7 fits better; the J call may be wrong. The CDR3 loop spans 15 amino acids. Germline CDR1 reads WSHSY; CDR2 reads SAAADI. The CDR3 spells CASSESGQGGHEQYF. The CDR3 nucleotides are TGCGCCAGCAGTGAGTCAGGACAGGGTGGGCACGAGCAGTACTTC.

The CDR3 DNA sequence: TGTGCCAGCAGCTTGTCCACCATGAACACTGAAGCTTTCTTT. Translating gives CASSLSTMNTEAFF. The chain couples TRBV5-5 to TRBJ1-1, with unresolved D. The CDR3 consists of 14 residues. Germline V gene data show CDR1 as SGHKS and CDR2 as YYEKEE (reference sequence). Trimming pared 1 base from V and 0 bases from J, leaving 7 bases between.